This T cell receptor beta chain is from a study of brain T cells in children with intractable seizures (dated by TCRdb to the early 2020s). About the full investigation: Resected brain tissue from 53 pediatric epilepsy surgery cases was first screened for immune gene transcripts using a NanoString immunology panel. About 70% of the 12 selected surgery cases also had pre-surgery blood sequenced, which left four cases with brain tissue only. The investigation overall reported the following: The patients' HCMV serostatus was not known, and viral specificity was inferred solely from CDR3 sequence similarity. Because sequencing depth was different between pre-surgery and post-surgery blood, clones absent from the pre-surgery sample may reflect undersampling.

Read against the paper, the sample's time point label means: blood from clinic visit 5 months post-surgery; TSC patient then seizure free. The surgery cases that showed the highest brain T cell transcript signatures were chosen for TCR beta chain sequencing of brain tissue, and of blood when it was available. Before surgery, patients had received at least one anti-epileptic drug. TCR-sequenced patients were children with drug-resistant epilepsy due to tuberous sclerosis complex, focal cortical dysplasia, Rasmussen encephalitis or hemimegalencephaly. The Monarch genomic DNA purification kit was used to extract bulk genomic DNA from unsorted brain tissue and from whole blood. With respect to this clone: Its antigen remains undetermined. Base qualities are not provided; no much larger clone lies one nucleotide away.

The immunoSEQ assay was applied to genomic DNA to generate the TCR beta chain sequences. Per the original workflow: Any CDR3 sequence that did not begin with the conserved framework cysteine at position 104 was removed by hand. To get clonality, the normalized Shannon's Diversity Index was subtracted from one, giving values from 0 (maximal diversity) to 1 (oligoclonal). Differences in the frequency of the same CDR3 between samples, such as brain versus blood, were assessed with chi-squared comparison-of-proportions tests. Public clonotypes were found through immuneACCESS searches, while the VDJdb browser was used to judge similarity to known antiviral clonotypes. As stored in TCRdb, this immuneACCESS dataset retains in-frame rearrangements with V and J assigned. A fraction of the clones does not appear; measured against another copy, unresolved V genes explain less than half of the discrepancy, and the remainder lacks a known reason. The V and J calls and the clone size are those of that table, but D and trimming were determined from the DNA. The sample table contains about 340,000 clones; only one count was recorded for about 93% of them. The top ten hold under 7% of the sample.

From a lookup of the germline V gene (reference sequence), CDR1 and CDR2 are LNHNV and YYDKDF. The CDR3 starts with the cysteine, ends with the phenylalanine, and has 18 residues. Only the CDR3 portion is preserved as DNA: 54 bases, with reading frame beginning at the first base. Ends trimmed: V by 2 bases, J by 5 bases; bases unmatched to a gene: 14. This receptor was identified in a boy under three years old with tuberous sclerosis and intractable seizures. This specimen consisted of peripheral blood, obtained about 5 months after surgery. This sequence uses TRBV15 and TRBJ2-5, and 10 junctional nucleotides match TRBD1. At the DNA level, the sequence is TGTGCCACCAGCAGACCAAGGACAGGGGGGCCAAGTATGGAGACCCAGTACTTC. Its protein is CATSRPRTGGPSMETQYF. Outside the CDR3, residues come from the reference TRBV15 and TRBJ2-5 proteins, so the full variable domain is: DAMVIQNPRYQVTQFGKPVTLSCSQTLNHNVMYWYQQKSSQAPKLLFHYYDKDFNNEADTPDNFQSRRPNTSFCFLDIRSPGLGDTAMYLCATSRPRTGGPSMETQYFGPGTRLLVL.